This T cell receptor beta chain was observed in a study of T cell clones after liver transplantation. Study-wide results and caveats: Donor-reactive sequences fell more than third party-reactive ones, suggesting partial deletion.

Details on this clone: Its cognate antigen is unknown.

CD3+CD4+ and CD3+CD8+ cells were FACS-sorted from thawed unstimulated PBMCs. TCRdb keeps only in-frame clones here, not all; method: immunoSEQ multiplex PCR. Counted here are roughly 65,000 clones, roughly 92% occurring once; the ten biggest clones make up approximately 0.96%. Germline CDR1 and CDR2: SGHNT and YENEEA. V shed 3 bases and J shed 1 base, with 9 bases lying between them. This CDR3 has 14 residues. The chain combines TRBV11-3 with TRBJ1-1, with D uncertain. The source material was CD4+ T cells from blood, sampled less than 28 months after liver transplant. The clonotype comes from a human patient who received a liver transplant. The graft donor may have given rise to some T cells. CDR3 sequence (DNA): TGTGCCAGCAGCTTTGGCATTTCGAACACTGAAGCTTTCTTT. As protein: CASSFGISNTEAFF.